These T cell receptor beta chains were read from a single sample in a study of T cell repertoires in cytomegalovirus infection. These receptors have no identified antigens. TCRdb processed the reads anew with MiXCR; each CDR3 protein has one entry. The profile shows some 940,000 distinct CDR3 sequences, 31% of them singletons. Sequencing was performed on cultured CD8+ T cells from PBMCs, taken from culture after CMV antigen stimulation. These receptors originate from a human donor in good health (CMV status not recorded). Some clones in this sample may be carry-over from other donors' samples. The CDR3 runs from the conserved cysteine through the conserved F or W. A D gene is named only where the DNA matches it firmly. Size is omitted from some rows. Given values are once, few, many or a class for expanded clones.

size	V	D	J	DNA	CDR3
few	TRBV4-3	-	TRBJ1-2	TGCGCCAGCAGCCAAGATGGGGCTTCTCCGCCCTATGGCTACACCTTC	CASSQDGASPPYGYTF
few	TRBV11-1	TRBD1	TRBJ2-2	TGTGCCAGCAGCTCCGGACAGGGAAAACCCGGGGAGCTGTTTTTT	CASSSGQGKPGELFF
-	TRBV19	-	TRBJ2-7	TGTGCCAGTAGTTTCTCCCGGGGTTCCTACGAGCAGTACTTC	CASSFSRGSYEQYF
-	TRBV12-3/TRBV12-4	TRBD1	TRBJ1-2	TGTGCCAGCAGTGCCGGGACAGGGGGGCCTAACTATGGCTACACCTTC	CASSAGTGGPNYGYTF
-	TRBV6-1	-	TRBJ2-5	TGTGCCAGCAGTGAAGGGCTCCTACGGGGAGAGACCCAGTACTTC	CASSEGLLRGETQYF
-	TRBV2	TRBD1	TRBJ2-7	TGTGCCAGCAGCATGGACAGGGATTACTACGAGCAGTACTTC	CASSMDRDYYEQYF
many	TRBV7-2	-	TRBJ1-1	TGTGCCAGCAGCTTAGCGAGTGTGAACACTGAAGCTTTCTTT	CASSLASVNTEAFF
-	TRBV27	TRBD1	TRBJ1-2	TGTGCCAGCAGTCCTCAGGGGGGAGAGGGCTATGGCTACACCTTC	CASSPQGGEGYGYTF
many	TRBV27	-	TRBJ1-1	TGTGCCAGCAGTACGGCTTTGAACACTGAAGCTTTCTTT	CASSTALNTEAFF
-	TRBV6-6	TRBD1	TRBJ1-1	TGTGCCAGCAGTTACCTCGGAGACAGGGGGCAGGTGGGATTTGAAGCTTTCTTT	CASSYLGDRGQVGFEAFF
-	TRBV5-4	-	TRBJ1-2	TGTGCCAGCATCCCTGGGGGGGGCGACTATGGCTACACCTTC	CASIPGGGDYGYTF
many	TRBV7-3	-	TRBJ2-2	TGTGCCAGCAGCGCAACTAGCACCGGGGAGCTGTTTTTT	CASSATSTGELFF
many	TRBV12-3/TRBV12-4	TRBD2	TRBJ2-3	TGTGCCAGCAGTTTGTGGCTAGCGGGGGAAGGTGATACGCAGTATTTT	CASSLWLAGEGDTQYF
-	TRBV12-3/TRBV12-4	TRBD2	TRBJ2-1	TGTGCCAGCAGTAAGACAGCGGGGGACTCCTACAATGAGCAGTTCTTC	CASSKTAGDSYNEQFF
-	TRBV5-1	-	TRBJ1-2	TGCGCCAGCAGCTTGGGGGACACCGCTAACTATGGCTACACCTTC	CASSLGDTANYGYTF
few	TRBV6-5	-	TRBJ1-4	TGTGCCAGCAGTTACTCGGACCCAACTAATGAAAAACTGTTTTTT	CASSYSDPTNEKLFF
few	TRBV7-9	-	TRBJ1-6	TGTGCCAGCAGCTTAATGTGGGCCGATACCGGCTCACCCCTCCACTTT	CASSLMWADTGSPLHF
-	TRBV19	-	TRBJ1-5	TGTGCCAGTAGTCCCCTCCGACAGGACGAGCCCCAGCATTTT	CASSPLRQDEPQHF
many	TRBV7-8	TRBD2	TRBJ2-2	TGTGCCAGCAGCTTAGGAAAGCGGGGGCGAATGGCCGGGGAGCTGTTTTTT	CASSLGKRGRMAGELFF
few	TRBV12-3/TRBV12-4	-	TRBJ2-5	TGTGCCAGCAGTCCTCCAATGGATAAAGAGACCCAGTACTTC	CASSPPMDKETQYF
few	TRBV28	TRBD1	TRBJ2-5	TGTGCCGGAAGGGACAGAATAGAAGAGACCCAGTACTTC	CAGRDRIEETQYF
many	TRBV7-9	-	TRBJ2-7	TGTGCCAGCAGCTCAATGGTAGAGCAGTACTTC	CASSSMVEQYF
-	TRBV19	-	TRBJ2-7	TGTGCCAGTAGTTTCCGGGACGGCGGACCCTTGGAGCAGTACTTC	CASSFRDGGPLEQYF
few	TRBV7-6	-	TRBJ2-2	TGTGCCAGCAGCTTAGGACAGGCGATTTACACCGGGGAGCTGTTTTTT	CASSLGQAIYTGELFF
-	TRBV6-5	-	TRBJ1-2	TGTGCCAGCAGGTCCGGGACAAGACTTGGCTACACCTTC	CASRSGTRLGYTF
-	TRBV2	TRBD1	TRBJ1-2	TGTGCCAGTAACCCAGGGGGCTTTAGCTATGGCTACACCTTC	CASNPGGFSYGYTF
-	TRBV27	-	TRBJ1-2	TGTGCCAGCACCTCCTGGGACACCGAAAACTATGGCTACACCTTC	CASTSWDTENYGYTF
-	TRBV6-6	TRBD2	TRBJ2-3	TGTGCCAGCAATTACTCGATTACTAGCGGCCGCACAGATACGCAGTATTTT	CASNYSITSGRTDTQYF
-	TRBV28	-	TRBJ2-1	TGTGCCAGCATCTATAACCGTGGGGGTAAACCCTACAATGAGCAGTTCTTC	CASIYNRGGKPYNEQFF
-	TRBV6-5	-	TRBJ2-3	TGTGCCAGCAGTTTAGGACTAGAGGGGGGCACAGATACGCAGTATTTT	CASSLGLEGGTDTQYF
-	TRBV4-3	-	TRBJ1-4	TGCGCCAGCAGCCAAGATGGGGGTGGTAATGAAAAACTGTTTTTT	CASSQDGGGNEKLFF
few	TRBV12-3/TRBV12-4	TRBD2	TRBJ2-5	TGTGCCACCACCGGGGGTAGCGGGGGGGCTGAGACCCAGTACTTC	CATTGGSGGAETQYF
few	TRBV2	-	TRBJ2-5	TGTGCCAGCAGTCTAATCCAGGGTAGCGAGACCCAGTACTTC	CASSLIQGSETQYF
-	TRBV6-5	-	TRBJ2-5	TGTGCCAGCAGTCCCGAAGGACTGTCGTGGGAGACCCAGTACTTC	CASSPEGLSWETQYF
-	TRBV27	-	TRBJ2-1	TGTGCCAGCAGTTTCGGCGGGCAATTCTACAATGAGCAGTTCTTC	CASSFGGQFYNEQFF
few	TRBV4-1	-	TRBJ1-1	TGCGCCAGCAGCCTTCGTAGGGCGGAGGAGAACACTGAAGCTTTCTTT	CASSLRRAEENTEAFF
-	TRBV27	-	TRBJ1-1	TGTGCCAGCAGTTTATCGTACTCAGGACAAGAGAGCGAAGCTTTCTTT	CASSLSYSGQESEAFF
-	TRBV20-1	TRBD1	TRBJ1-4	TGCAGTGCTAGCTGGACAGGGAGGGCAATAAATGAAAAACTGTTTTTT	CSASWTGRAINEKLFF
-	TRBV2	TRBD2	TRBJ2-3	TGTGCCAGCCTGGCGGGGGGGCTGAGCGACACAGATACGCAGTATTTT	CASLAGGLSDTDTQYF
many	TRBV7-9	TRBD1	TRBJ2-2	TGTGCCAGCAGCACGACAGGGTTGTACACCGGGGAGCTGTTTTTT	CASSTTGLYTGELFF
few	TRBV10-2	-	TRBJ1-6	TGCGCCAGCAGTGAGATCACGAGCTCCTATAATTCACCCCTCCACTTT	CASSEITSSYNSPLHF
many	TRBV7-8	-	TRBJ1-1	TGTGCCAGCAGCTTAGGCGATCAGGAAAATGAAGCTTTCTTT	CASSLGDQENEAFF
few	TRBV19	-	TRBJ1-2	TGTGCCAGTATTCCGAGGGGGGCACATGGCTACACCTTC	CASIPRGAHGYTF
-	TRBV5-5	TRBD1	TRBJ2-7	TGTGCCATCAGTTTACCGGGACAGGGTTCCTACGAGCAGTACTTC	CAISLPGQGSYEQYF
many	TRBV7-6	-	TRBJ2-7	TGTGCCAGCAGCTCCGTCGGCGGGGTTTGGGGCGAGCAGTACTTC	CASSSVGGVWGEQYF
few	TRBV27	-	TRBJ2-1	TGTGCCAGCAGTTTAAATTTGGGGCTCTCCTACAATGAGCAGTTCTTC	CASSLNLGLSYNEQFF
many	TRBV7-2	-	TRBJ2-1	TGTGCCAGCAGCTTAATTCTAACCGACAATGAGCAGTTCTTC	CASSLILTDNEQFF
few	TRBV25-1	TRBD2	TRBJ2-4	TGTGCCAGCAGTGAGTTGGGAGGGAACATTCAGTACTTC	CASSELGGNIQYF
-	TRBV7-9	TRBD2	TRBJ2-3	TGTGCCAGCAGCCTCCACGCGGGGGGGGTAGATACGCAGTATTTT	CASSLHAGGVDTQYF
-	TRBV6-1	TRBD1	TRBJ1-4	TGTGCCAGCAGTTGGACAGGGTTCGAAAAACTGTTTTTT	CASSWTGFEKLFF
-	TRBV6-1	-	TRBJ1-2	TGTGCCAGCAGTCCACACAGCCTCAGGGATGGCTACACCTTC	CASSPHSLRDGYTF
-	TRBV6-1	-	TRBJ2-3	TGTGCCAGCAGTTATCAGGACGGGGGAGATACGCAGTATTTT	CASSYQDGGDTQYF